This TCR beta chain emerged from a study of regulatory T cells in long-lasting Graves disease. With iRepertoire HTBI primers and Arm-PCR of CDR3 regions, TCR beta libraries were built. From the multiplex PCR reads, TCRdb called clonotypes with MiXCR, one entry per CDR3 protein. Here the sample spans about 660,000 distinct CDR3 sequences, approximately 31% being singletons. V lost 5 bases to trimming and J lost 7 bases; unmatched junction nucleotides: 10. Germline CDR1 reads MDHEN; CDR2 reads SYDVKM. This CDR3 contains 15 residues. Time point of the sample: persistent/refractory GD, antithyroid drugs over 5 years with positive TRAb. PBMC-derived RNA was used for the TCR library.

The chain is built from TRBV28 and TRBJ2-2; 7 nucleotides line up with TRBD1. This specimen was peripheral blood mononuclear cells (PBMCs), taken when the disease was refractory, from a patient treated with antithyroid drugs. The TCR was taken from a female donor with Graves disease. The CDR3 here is CASSPHTGENGELFF. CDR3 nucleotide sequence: TGTGCCAGCAGTCCTCATACAGGGGAGAACGGGGAGCTGTTTTTT. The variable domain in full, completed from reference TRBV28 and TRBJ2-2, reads DVKVTQSSRYLVKRTGEKVFLECVQDMDHENMFWYRQDPGLGLRLIYFSYDVKMKEKGDIPEGYSVSREKKERFSLILESASTNQTSMYLCASSPHTGENGELFFGEGSRLTVL.